These 24 T cell receptor beta chains came from one sample sequenced in a study of T cells after yellow fever vaccination (dated by TCRdb to about 2019). The treatment or condition label for this specimen denotes: live attenuated yellow fever vaccine strain. The library came from 5' RACE. Sequencing instrument: Illumina HiSeq 2500. In-frame beta chains were kept once TCRdb had trimmed the public reads at Q25 with fastp and called clones with MiXCR. Rows with one shared CDR3 protein collapse into an entry with the most common genes and DNA. This sample comprises 100,000 to 150,000 distinct CDR3 sequences, more than 6.5% of them detected only once. The ten largest account for roughly 2.5% of the sample. Sequenced here: CD4+ T cells sorted from PBMCs, sampled around 10 days after the first yellow fever vaccination. These receptors were taken from a man younger than 30 who received the YFV17D yellow fever vaccine.

This clonotype was recorded many times. The chain is built from TRBV7-9 and TRBJ2-3, with TRBD2 as a possible D gene (5 bases). V was pared by 4 bases and J by 4 bases, with 15 bases between. The CDR3 spans 15 residues. In germline, CDR1 is SEHNR, CDR2 FQNEAQ (reference sequence). This chain's CDR3 is CASSSSSSTADTQYF. The CDR3 DNA reads as TGTGCCAGCAGCTCCAGCTCTAGCACAGCAGATACGCAGTATTTT. Looking up the rest from reference TRBV7-9 and TRBJ2-3 gives the full variable domain: DTGVSQNPRHKITKRGQNVTFRCDPISEHNRLYWYRQTLGQGPEFLTYFQNEAQLEKSRLLSDRFSAERPKGSFSTLEIQRTEQGDSAMYLCASSSSSSTADTQYFGPGTRLTVL.

This clonotype appeared many times. The CDR3, as DNA: TGTGCCAGCAGCTTGCAAGGGGATACGCAGTATTTT. Encoded protein: CASSLQGDTQYF. The gene calls are TRBV5-4 and TRBJ2-3; no firm D call. CDR1 is SGHNT, CDR2 YYREEE, per germline (reference sequence). V lost 1 base and J 6 bases, leaving 6 bases between the germline ends. This CDR3 has 12 residues.

The chain recombines TRBV5-6 with TRBJ1-2, with D possibly being TRBD1 (6 bases). Germline V gene lookup returns CDR1 SGHDT and CDR2 YYEEEE. V was trimmed by 4 bases and J by 6 bases, leaving 13 bases between them. There are 13 residues in the CDR3. The CDR3 nucleotides are TGTGCCAGCAGCCCCGGACAGCTCAATGGCTACACCTTC. This gives the protein CASSPGQLNGYTF.

This clonotype was detected many times. The chain links TRBV10-3 to TRBJ2-2, with TRBD1 identical over 7 bases. Germline assignment: CDR1 ENHRY and CDR2 SYGVKD. V was pared by 5 bases and J by 1 base, with 7 bases of the junction left unmatched. The CDR3 covers 16 residues. The CDR3 sequence: CAISKDRAGNTGELFF. The CDR3 DNA reads TGTGCCATCAGTAAAGACAGGGCGGGGAACACCGGGGAGCTGTTTTTT.

This clonotype was seen repeatedly, ten times or more. The chain carries TRBV5-5 and TRBJ2-6, with no clear D. V lost 4 bases and J 0 bases, leaving 14 bases between the germline ends. The CDR3 runs to 17 residues. CDR1 and CDR2 (germline): SGHKS, YYEKEE (reference sequence). As DNA, the CDR3 is TGTGCCAGCAGCGAAAGCAGGACCAACTCTGGGGCCAACGTCCTGACTTTC. It yields the protein CASSESRTNSGANVLTF. Complete variable domain (other parts from reference TRBV5-5 and TRBJ2-6): DAGVTQSPTHLIKTRGQQVTLRCSPISGHKSVSWYQQVLGQGPQFIFQYYEKEERGRGNFPDRFSARQFPNYSSELNVNALLLGDSALYLCASSESRTNSGANVLTFGAGSRLTVL.

This clonotype was seen at least ten times. V is TRBV9 and J is TRBJ1-1; tentative D call: TRBD1 (5 bases). The CDR3 spans 16 residues. V lost 0 bases to trimming and J lost 1 base, with 13 bases between them. Looked up from germline, CDR1 is SGDLS and CDR2 is YYNGEE. The CDR3 is CASSVAMQGTNTEAFF. DNA of the CDR3: TGTGCCAGCAGCGTAGCGATGCAGGGTACGAACACTGAAGCTTTCTTT.

This clonotype came up many times. The chain has TRBV20-1 and TRBJ2-7; D possibly corresponds to TRBD1 (5 bases). V dropped 0 bases and J dropped 2 bases, with 11 bases sitting between them. Looked up from germline, CDR1 is DFQATT and CDR2 is SNEGSKA (reference sequence). This CDR3 is 14 amino acids long. CDR3: CSARDRAGTYEQYV. The CDR3 coding sequence is TGCAGTGCTAGAGATAGGGCAGGGACCTACGAGCAGTACGTC.

This clonotype was recorded at least ten times. This chain connects TRBV7-6 to TRBJ2-3; a possible D gene is TRBD2 (6 bases). Germline CDR1 is SGHVS and CDR2 is FNYEAQ. V shed 5 bases and J shed 5 bases, with 11 bases lying between them. The CDR3 sequence is 13 residues long. DNA of the CDR3: TGTGCCAGCAGCACCCGACTAGGAGATACGCAGTATTTT. Encoded protein: CASSTRLGDTQYF.

This clonotype was picked up many times. The rearrangement links TRBV4-3 to TRBJ1-2; TRBD1 aligns across 7 bases. V lost 3 bases to trimming and J lost 4 bases; unmatched junction nucleotides: 8. There are 15 residues in the CDR3. Germline V gene sequence: CDR1 LGHNA, CDR2 YSLEER. The CDR3 is CASSHSGTALYGYTF. The CDR3 DNA sequence: TGCGCCAGCAGCCATTCAGGGACAGCCCTCTATGGCTACACCTTC.

There are many counts of this clonotype. This chain uses TRBV12-3 or TRBV12-4 with TRBJ2-3, with D unresolved. Trimming pared 2 bases from V and 6 bases from J, leaving 12 bases between. This CDR3 is 14 amino acids long. DNA for the CDR3: TGTGCCAGCAGTTTACCCGGGCCTGGCGATACGCAGTATTTT. Amino acid sequence: CASSLPGPGDTQYF.

This clonotype was seen repeatedly, ten times or more. The chain carries TRBV7-2 and TRBJ2-3, with D maybe TRBD1 (5 bases). Germline loops: CDR1 SGHTA, CDR2 FQGNSA. The CDR3 has 14 residues. V lost 5 bases, J lost 6 bases, and 15 bases lay in between. The CDR3 spells CASSARQFPDTQYF. The CDR3 region has the DNA TGTGCCAGCAGCGCACGACAGTTTCCTGATACGCAGTATTTT.

This clonotype was counted ten times or more. The chain recombines TRBV20-1 with TRBJ2-7; 9 nucleotides line up with TRBD2. The V segment lost 1 base and the J segment 4 bases; nucleotides outside the gene matches: 5. The CDR3 sequence is 14 residues long. In germline, CDR1 is DFQATT, CDR2 SNEGSKA (reference sequence). The CDR3 DNA sequence: TGCAGTGCTAGAGGGACTAGCGTAAATTACGAGCAGTACTTC. The encoded protein is CSARGTSVNYEQYF.

As for this clonotype: A much more abundant neighbour one base away suggests this may be a read error. The chain carries TRBV12-3 or TRBV12-4 and TRBJ2-3; possibly TRBD2 for D (5 bases). The CDR3 loop spans 13 amino acids. CDR3 sequence: CATSFGGTDTQYF. As DNA, the CDR3 is TGTGCCACCAGTTTCGGGGGCACAGATACGCAGTATTTT.

This clonotype was found many times. The CDR3 loop is CASSQDRASSGNTIYF. The CDR3 DNA follows: TGTGCCAGCAGCCAAGATCGGGCGAGCTCTGGAAACACCATATATTTT. The chain couples TRBV4-2 to TRBJ1-3; D remains unclear. This CDR3 is 16 amino acids long. The germline V gene has CDR1 LGHNA and CDR2 YNFKEQ. Trimming pared 0 bases from V and 0 bases from J, leaving 9 bases between.

In this sample, this clonotype turned up many times. The chain links TRBV5-1 to TRBJ2-3; 13 nucleotides match TRBD2. Germline V gives CDR1 SGHRS, CDR2 YFSETQ. V was clipped by 4 bases and J by 2 bases; unmatched bases: 7. CDR3 length: 17 residues. CDR3 sequence (DNA): TGCGCCAGCAGCCTCATGACTAGCGGGGGGTCCACAGATACGCAGTATTTT. Residues: CASSLMTSGGSTDTQYF.

This clonotype was recorded at least ten times. The chain uses TRBV12-3 or TRBV12-4 and TRBJ1-5; D is undetermined. The V end was cut by 4 bases, the J end by 3 bases, with 19 bases between. The CDR3 is made up of 17 amino acids. CDR3 amino acids: CASSSDLESRYNQPQHF. CDR3 in DNA: TGTGCCAGCAGTTCCGATTTGGAGTCCCGATACAATCAGCCCCAGCATTTT.

This clonotype was observed at least ten times. V and J are TRBV20-1 and TRBJ2-7, with D possibly TRBD2 on 5 matching bases. Per germline, CDR1 DFQATT and CDR2 SNEGSKA (reference sequence). This CDR3 has 13 residues. V dropped 2 bases and J dropped 6 bases, with 14 bases sitting between them. CDR3 amino acids: CSARRNLEGEQYV. As DNA, the CDR3 is TGCAGTGCTAGAAGAAACCTTGAGGGCGAGCAGTACGTC.

This clonotype was detected many times. The J gene is TRBJ2-5, the V gene TRBV15, with D tentatively TRBD1 or TRBD2 (5 bases each). Germline V CDR1 and CDR2: LNHNV, YYDKDF (reference sequence). There are 13 residues in the CDR3. V was shortened by 3 bases and J by 3 bases, with 8 bases between the two germline ends. The CDR3 DNA is TGTGCCACCAGCAGCGGGGCAGAAGAGACCCAGTACTTC. Translation gives CATSSGAEETQYF.

At least ten counts were recorded for this clonotype. The V call is TRBV5-1, the J call TRBJ2-7; 10 nucleotides line up with TRBD1. V dropped 5 bases and J dropped 2; count of bases not matched to a gene: 4. The CDR3 totals 14 residues. Germline V gene sequence: CDR1 SGHRS, CDR2 YFSETQ. For the CDR3, the DNA is TGCGCCAGCAGAGGGACAGGGGCAACCTACGAGCAGTACTTC. It translates to CASRGTGATYEQYF.

As DNA, the CDR3 is TGTGCCAGCAGCTCCGGACAGGCCGGCGGGTGGGGGACGCAGTATTTT. Its translation: CASSSGQAGGWGTQYF. The chain couples TRBV5-4 to TRBJ2-3; 7 bases are shared with TRBD1. V shed 3 bases, J shed 9 bases, and the junction held 16 bases outside the gene matches. CDR1 is SGHNT and CDR2 is YYREEE in the germline V gene (reference sequence). The CDR3 covers 16 residues.

Many counts were recorded for this clonotype. V usage is TRBV6-1 and J usage is TRBJ1-4, with D uncertain. The length of the CDR3 is 14 residues. V lost 7 bases and J 0 bases, leaving 9 bases between the germline ends. Germline lookup yields CDR1 MNHNS and CDR2 SASEGT. CDR3 coding DNA: TGTGCCAGCACCAGATTTGCAACTAATGAAAAACTGTTTTTT. Protein: CASTRFATNEKLFF.

Remarks on this clonotype: A single base separates this from a much larger clone, so it may be a read error. The rearrangement links TRBV5-1 to TRBJ1-2, with no clear D. CDR3 length: 15 residues. Trimming left V 4 bases short and J 5 bases short, with 18 bases between. Per the germline V gene, CDR1 is SGHRS and CDR2 is YFSETQ. The CDR3 DNA reads TGCGCCAGCAGCCCATCCCTTGGAGAGAAATATGGCTACACCTTC. Its protein product is CASSPSLGEKYGYTF.

The chain employs TRBV6-1 and TRBJ2-7; tentative D call: TRBD1 (6 bases). Looked up from germline, CDR1 is MNHNS and CDR2 is SASEGT. V was pared by 4 bases and J by 3 bases, with 7 bases between. This CDR3 is built from 12 residues. The CDR3 DNA follows: TGTGCCAGCAGTGTACAGGGCTACGAGCAGTACGTC. This sequence encodes CASSVQGYEQYV.

This clonotype has only a few counts. This sequence may be a read error, since a much larger clone differs from it by one base. V is TRBV5-5 and J is TRBJ2-4; the D gene could be TRBD1 or TRBD2 (5 bases each). Trimming removed 4 bases at V and 3 bases at J, with 14 bases between. Germline V gene lookup returns CDR1 SGHKS and CDR2 YYEKEE (reference sequence). The CDR3 totals 15 residues. CDR3 loop: CASSPGTHVKNIQYF. CDR3 DNA: TGTGCCAGCAGCCCCGGGACGCACGTCAAAAACATTCAGTACTTC.